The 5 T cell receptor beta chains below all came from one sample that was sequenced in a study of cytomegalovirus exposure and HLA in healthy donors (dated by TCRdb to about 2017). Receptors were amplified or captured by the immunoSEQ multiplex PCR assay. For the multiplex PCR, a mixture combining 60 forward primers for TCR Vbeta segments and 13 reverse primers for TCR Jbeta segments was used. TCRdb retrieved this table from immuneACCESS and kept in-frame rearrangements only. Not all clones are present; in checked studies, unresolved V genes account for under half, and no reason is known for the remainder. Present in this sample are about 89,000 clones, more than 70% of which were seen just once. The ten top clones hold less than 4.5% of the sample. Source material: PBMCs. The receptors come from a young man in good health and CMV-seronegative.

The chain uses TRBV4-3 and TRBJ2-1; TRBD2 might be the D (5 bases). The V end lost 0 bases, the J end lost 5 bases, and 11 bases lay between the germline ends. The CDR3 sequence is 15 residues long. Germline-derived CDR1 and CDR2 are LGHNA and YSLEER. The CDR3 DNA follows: TGCGCCAGCAGCCAAGATACTAGAGTCCACAATGAGCAGTTCTTC. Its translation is CASSQDTRVHNEQFF.

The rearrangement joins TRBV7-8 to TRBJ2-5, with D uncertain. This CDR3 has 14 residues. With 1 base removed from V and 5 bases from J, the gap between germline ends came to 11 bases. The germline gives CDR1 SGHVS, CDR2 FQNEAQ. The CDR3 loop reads CASSLVALVETQYF. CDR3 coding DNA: TGTGCCAGCAGCTTAGTCGCATTAGTGGAGACCCAGTACTTC.

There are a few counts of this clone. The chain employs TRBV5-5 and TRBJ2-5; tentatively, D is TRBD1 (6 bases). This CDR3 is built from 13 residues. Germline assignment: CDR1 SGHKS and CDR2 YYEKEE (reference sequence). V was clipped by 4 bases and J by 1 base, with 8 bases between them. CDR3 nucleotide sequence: TGTGCCAGCAGCACCAGGGGCCAAGAGACCCAGTACTTC. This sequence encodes CASSTRGQETQYF. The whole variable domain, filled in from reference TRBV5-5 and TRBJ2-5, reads DAGVTQSPTHLIKTRGQQVTLRCSPISGHKSVSWYQQVLGQGPQFIFQYYEKEERGRGNFPDRFSARQFPNYSSELNVNALLLGDSALYLCASSTRGQETQYFGPGTRLLVL.

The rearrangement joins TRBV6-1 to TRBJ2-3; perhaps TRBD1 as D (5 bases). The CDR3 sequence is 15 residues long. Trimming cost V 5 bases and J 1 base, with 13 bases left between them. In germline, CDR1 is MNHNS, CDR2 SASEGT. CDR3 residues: CASSPRPGRTDTQYF. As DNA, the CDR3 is TGTGCCAGCAGTCCCCGGCCAGGGCGCACAGATACGCAGTATTTT.

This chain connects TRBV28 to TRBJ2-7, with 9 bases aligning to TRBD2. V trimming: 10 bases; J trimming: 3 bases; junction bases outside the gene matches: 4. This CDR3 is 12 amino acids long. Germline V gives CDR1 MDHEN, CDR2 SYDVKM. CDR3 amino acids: CATKTSGYEQYF. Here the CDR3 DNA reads TGTGCCACAAAGACTAGCGGCTACGAGCAGTACTTC.